Sequencing of this T cell receptor (beta chain) was carried out in a study of cytomegalovirus exposure and HLA in healthy donors. Points from the study as a whole: Later on, analysis showed that most CMV-associated TCR beta chains appeared to be HLA-restricted. Rare TCR sequences dominated, though some public TCRs recurred in many donors. Some V segments could not be told apart, so they were left out, TRBV6-2 and TRBV6-3 among them.

A remark on this clone: The antigen remains undetermined.

The PCR made use of 60 Vbeta and 13 Jbeta primers. The authors' processing: As a later analysis found, there were 70 million to 80 million unique TCR beta chains, of which some 9.9 million were shared. The assay was immunoSEQ multiplex PCR, and TCRdb's table has in-frame clones only and misses some. V and J calls and clone size are copied from that table; D and trimming were computed from the DNA. Seen here are about 31,000 clones, about 83% observed once, and the top ten hold 2.7%. J was trimmed by 7 bases and V by 10 bases; bases with no gene match: 20. CDR1 is LNHDA and CDR2 is SQIVND in the germline V gene (reference sequence). CDR3 size: 17 residues.

Sequencing input: PBMCs. The source of this sequence is a boy between 10 and 17 years old in good health and CMV-seronegative. The chain uses TRBV19 and TRBJ1-4, with TRBD1 identical over 8 bases. The CDR3 DNA reads TGTGCCACTCATGGACAGGGAGGTCGGGGGCCCTCTGAAAAACTGTTTTTT. This codes for CATHGQGGRGPSEKLFF.